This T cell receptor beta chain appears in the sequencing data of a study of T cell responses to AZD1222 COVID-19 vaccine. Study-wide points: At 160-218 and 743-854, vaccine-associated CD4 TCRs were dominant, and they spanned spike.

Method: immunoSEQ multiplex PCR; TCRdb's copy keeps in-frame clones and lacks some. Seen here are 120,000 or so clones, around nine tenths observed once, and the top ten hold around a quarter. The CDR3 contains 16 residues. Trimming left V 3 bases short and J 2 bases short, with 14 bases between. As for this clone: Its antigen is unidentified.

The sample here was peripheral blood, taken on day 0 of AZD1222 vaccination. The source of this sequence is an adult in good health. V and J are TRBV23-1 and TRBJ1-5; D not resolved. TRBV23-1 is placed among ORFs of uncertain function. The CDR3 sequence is CASSQLVCRGNQPQHF. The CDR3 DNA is TGCGCCAGCAGTCAGCTTGTATGTAGGGGCAATCAGCCCCAGCATTTT.